The 25 T cell receptor beta chains in this list originate from one sample, sequenced in a study of response to subunit inactivated influenza vaccine (dated by TCRdb to about 2018). The method was RT-PCR. The sequencing machine was an Illumina HiSeq 2500. TCRdb reprocessed the public reads (quality trimming at Q25 with fastp, clone calling with MiXCR) and kept in-frame beta chains. All rows with the same CDR3 protein become a single entry with the most common DNA and genes. The sample yields approximately 520,000 distinct CDR3 sequences; roughly 27% were counted once. The leading ten clones occupy 1.9% of the sample. Specimen: CD4+ T cells sorted from PBMCs, collected around 5 days after vaccination. Source of these receptors: a man aged 45 to 65 who received an inactivated influenza vaccine. Donor details come from another sample of the same person, matched by shared clones.

J is TRBJ2-7 and V is TRBV28; D uncertain. Trimming removed 0 bases at V and 6 bases at J, with 9 bases between. The CDR3 is made up of 13 amino acids. Per the germline V gene, CDR1 is MDHEN and CDR2 is SYDVKM. CDR3 coding DNA: TGTGCCAGCAGTTTATGGGCCCGGTTCGAGCAGTACTTC. It is translated as CASSLWARFEQYF.

This sequence joins TRBV6-1 and TRBJ2-7, with no clear D. V shed 6 bases and J shed 6 bases, with 15 bases lying between them. Germline CDR1 MNHNS, CDR2 SASEGT. The CDR3 consists of 13 residues. The CDR3, as DNA: TGTGCCAGCAGCTCCCCCCCACCGGCCGAGCAGTACTTC. Translated: CASSSPPPAEQYF.

V gene TRBV28 combines with J gene TRBJ2-7; D could derive from TRBD1 or TRBD2 (5 bases each). The germline CDR1 and CDR2 sequences are MDHEN and SYDVKM. The CDR3 is 16 amino acids. V shed 8 bases and J shed 2 bases, with 22 bases lying between them. The CDR3, as DNA: TGTGCCAGCTGGGGGAATATCCGACTAAGGACCTACGAGCAGTACTTC. Amino acids: CASWGNIRLRTYEQYF.

The chain carries TRBV25-1 and TRBJ2-7, with D possibly TRBD1 on 6 matching bases. Germline values: CDR1 MGHDK, CDR2 SYGVNS. This CDR3 region has 14 residues. V was trimmed by 5 bases and J by 5 bases, leaving 16 bases between them. DNA of the CDR3: TGTGCCAGCAGTAAAACAGGGACGTTGGACGAGCAGTACTTC. This gives the protein CASSKTGTLDEQYF.

This clonotype has a handful of counts. The chain has TRBV4-3 and TRBJ2-1; D is possibly TRBD1 (6 bases). With 0 bases removed from V and 5 bases from J, the gap between germline ends came to 11 bases. Germline V gene lookup returns CDR1 LGHNA and CDR2 YSLEER. This CDR3 is 15 amino acids long. CDR3 sequence (DNA): TGCGCCAGCAGCCAAGATGCAGGGGCAGACAATGAGCAGTTCTTC. Translation gives CASSQDAGADNEQFF.

This chain connects TRBV6-2 or TRBV6-3 to TRBJ2-7; 9 nucleotides line up with TRBD2. The length of the CDR3 is 14 residues. Per the germline V gene, CDR1 is MNHEY and CDR2 is SVGEGT. The V gene end was trimmed by 5 bases and the J gene end by 2 bases; junction bases not matched to a gene: 4. The CDR3 nucleotides read TGTGCCAGCAGTAGACTAGCGGCCACCTACGAGCAGTACTTC. This gives the protein CASSRLAATYEQYF.

The chain carries TRBV4-1 and TRBJ2-7; D gene ambiguous. The V and J ends lost 0 bases and 6 bases respectively, with 6 bases between them. The CDR3 consists of 12 residues. Germline V gives CDR1 MGHRA, CDR2 YSYEKL. The CDR3 here is CASSQDPGEQYF. The DNA of the CDR3 is TGCGCCAGCAGCCAAGATCCCGGCGAGCAGTACTTC.

This rearrangement joins TRBV11-1 to TRBJ2-1; 8 nucleotides match TRBD2. The junction had 9 bases not matched to a gene; V was cut back by 8 bases and J by 6 bases. The CDR3 runs 14 residues. In germline, CDR1 is SGHAT, CDR2 FQDESV (reference sequence). CDR3 sequence (DNA): TGTGCCAGCTCAACGGGACTAGGGAGCAATGAGCAGTTCTTC. Translated: CASSTGLGSNEQFF.

This rearrangement joins TRBV11-2 to TRBJ1-6; D is perhaps TRBD1 (5 bases). Per germline, CDR1 SGHAT and CDR2 FQNNGV. This CDR3 has 16 amino acids. Trimming left V 0 bases short and J 9 bases short, with 15 bases between. CDR3 sequence: CASSLEWRGRGSPLHF. The CDR3 DNA sequence: TGTGCCAGCAGCTTAGAGTGGAGGGGACGGGGTTCACCCCTCCACTTT. The complete variable domain, with remaining parts taken from reference TRBV11-2 and TRBJ1-6, reads EAGVAQSPRYKIIEKRQSVAFWCNPISGHATLYWYQQILGQGPKLLIQFQNNGVVDDSQLPKDRFSAERLKGVDSTLKIQPAKLEDSAVYLCASSLEWRGRGSPLHFGNGTRLTVT.

This chain uses TRBV5-1 with TRBJ2-7; D is ambiguous. The germline V and J ends were trimmed by 0 bases and 3 bases, with 10 bases remaining between them. The CDR3 runs to 14 residues. Germline V CDR1 and CDR2: SGHRS, YFSETQ. CDR3 sequence (DNA): TGCGCCAGCAGCTTGGGCCCGGAAAGCTACGAGCAGTACTTC. Translated: CASSLGPESYEQYF.

In this sample, this clonotype turned up once. V is TRBV5-1 and J is TRBJ2-1; D is possibly TRBD2 (5 bases). V was trimmed by 3 bases and J by 5 bases, leaving 9 bases between them. Germline values: CDR1 SGHRS, CDR2 YFSETQ. The CDR3 extends over 13 amino acids. The CDR3 region has the DNA TGCGCCAGCAGCTCCGGGAATGACAATGAGCAGTTCTTC. It specifies CASSSGNDNEQFF.

The chain is built from TRBV7-2 and TRBJ2-1; D not resolved. CDR3 length equals 12 residues. Looked up from germline, CDR1 is SGHTA and CDR2 is FQGNSA. V was cut by 5 bases and J by 7 bases, with 9 bases left in between. In nucleotides, the CDR3 is TGTGCCAGCAGCCGGAGAAGGAATGAGCAGTTCTTC. Translated: CASSRRRNEQFF.

The rearrangement links TRBV11-2 to TRBJ2-3; 7 nucleotides agree with TRBD2. V lost 1 base and J lost 4; bases outside the gene matches: 17. There are 19 residues in the CDR3. The germline gives CDR1 SGHAT, CDR2 FQNNGV. CDR3 DNA sequence: TGTGCCAGCAGCTTAGTAGCTATGAGGGAGGGCCGATTAGCAGATACGCAGTATTTT. Translation gives CASSLVAMREGRLADTQYF.

The rearrangement joins TRBV5-6 to TRBJ2-7; D not certain. This CDR3 comprises 16 residues. The V gene's germline CDR1 is SGHDT and CDR2 YYEEEE. The V end lost 7 bases, the J end lost 1 base, and 21 bases lay between the germline ends. This CDR3 is CASASRTRILSYEQYF. The CDR3 nucleotides read TGTGCCAGCGCCAGCCGGACGAGGATACTTTCCTACGAGCAGTACTTC.

The gene calls are TRBV5-1 and TRBJ1-1; perhaps TRBD1 as D (5 bases). V lost 0 bases and J lost 3, with 12 bases in between. Looked up from germline, CDR1 is SGHRS and CDR2 is YFSETQ. This CDR3 region has 15 residues. The CDR3 reads CASSLDQGGYTEAFF. As DNA, the CDR3 is TGCGCCAGCAGCTTGGATCAGGGCGGGTACACTGAAGCTTTCTTT. The full variable domain, with the rest looked up from reference TRBV5-1 and TRBJ1-1, is KAGVTQTPRYLIKTRGQQVTLSCSPISGHRSVSWYQQTPGQGLQFLFEYFSETQRNKGNFPGRFSGRQFSNSRSEMNVSTLELGDSALYLCASSLDQGGYTEAFFGQGTRLTVV.

The chain carries TRBV28 and TRBJ2-1, with 9 bases identical to TRBD1. Germline-derived CDR1 and CDR2 are MDHEN and SYDVKM. The CDR3 runs to 17 residues. The trim removed 6 bases at V and 0 bases at J, leaving 9 bases unmatched. DNA of the CDR3: TGTGCCAGCAGATATAACAGGGGGCTTACCTCCTACAATGAGCAGTTCTTC. Its translation is CASRYNRGLTSYNEQFF.

This clonotype has only a few counts. The CDR3: CASSSGGLYTGELFF. CDR3 DNA sequence: TGTGCCAGCAGTTCGGGGGGGCTGTACACCGGGGAGCTGTTTTTT. The chain employs TRBV7-2 and TRBJ2-2; TRBD2 matches at 8 bases. This CDR3 contains 15 residues. The germline V gene encodes CDR1 SGHTA and CDR2 FQGNSA. Trimming at V came to 6 bases and at J to 3 bases, leaving 6 bases not matched to a gene.

The chain links TRBV7-9 to TRBJ2-3; weak D call: TRBD2 (5 bases). This CDR3 comprises 14 residues. In germline, CDR1 is SEHNR, CDR2 FQNEAQ (reference sequence). V shed 5 bases and J shed 1 base, with 10 bases lying between them. The CDR3 DNA follows: TGTGCCAGCAGCACTACTAGGGGCACAGATACGCAGTATTTT. This gives the protein CASSTTRGTDTQYF. The entire variable domain, with the rest obtained from reference TRBV7-9 and TRBJ2-3, is as follows: DTGVSQNPRHKITKRGQNVTFRCDPISEHNRLYWYRQTLGQGPEFLTYFQNEAQLEKSRLLSDRFSAERPKGSFSTLEIQRTEQGDSAMYLCASSTTRGTDTQYFGPGTRLTVL.

This clonotype was counted a few times. The chain carries TRBV15 and TRBJ2-7; 9 nucleotides agree with TRBD1. The J segment lost 2 bases and the V segment lost 0 bases, leaving 8 bases of the junction unmatched. This CDR3 contains 17 residues. Germline V lookup: CDR1 LNHNV, CDR2 YYDKDF (reference sequence). DNA of the CDR3: TGTGCCACCAGCAGAGATTGGGGGGGACAGGGCACCTACGAGCAGTACTTC. It specifies CATSRDWGGQGTYEQYF.

In its sample, this clonotype was seen a few times. The genes are TRBV29-1 and TRBJ2-7, with 12 bases matching TRBD2. This CDR3 contains 15 residues. Germline values: CDR1 SQVTM, CDR2 ANQGSEA. V lost 2 bases to trimming and J lost 3 bases; unmatched junction nucleotides: 5. The CDR3 is CSVEYRGLAGYEQYF. CDR3 DNA: TGCAGCGTTGAATATCGGGGACTAGCGGGCTACGAGCAGTACTTC.

This clonotype was detected once. DNA of the CDR3: TGTGCCAGCAGCCGTAACTTGGGTGGGGCCTACGAGCAGTACTTC. Translating it yields CASSRNLGGAYEQYF. The chain joins TRBV4-2 to TRBJ2-7, with no clear D. The CDR3 runs 15 residues. V lost 4 bases to trimming and J lost 2 bases, with 15 bases between them. Germline CDR1 and CDR2: LGHNA and YNFKEQ.

This clonotype came up a few times. The chain has TRBV5-1 and TRBJ2-1; the D gene is possibly TRBD2 (6 bases). Germline lookup yields CDR1 SGHRS and CDR2 YFSETQ. The ends were cut back, 0 bases at V and 15 bases at J, with 13 bases in the middle. CDR3 length: 12 residues. CDR3 DNA: TGCGCCAGCAGCTTGGAGGCGGGGCAGAGGTTCTTC. This encodes CASSLEAGQRFF.

The chain has TRBV30 and TRBJ2-4; 8 bases agree with TRBD2. This CDR3 has 14 residues. Germline trimming cut 2 bases from V and 8 bases from J; bases unmatched to any gene: 8. Per germline, CDR1 GTSNPN and CDR2 SVGIG (reference sequence). CDR3 nucleotide sequence: TGTGCCTGGAGTCGGGGGGGTTTTGGGTACATTCAGTACTTC. Residues: CAWSRGGFGYIQYF.

This clonotype has at least ten counts. The V and J genes are TRBV3-1 and TRBJ2-1, with 7 nucleotides matching TRBD1. The junction had 4 bases not matched to a gene; V was cut back by 6 bases and J by 5 bases. Germline V gives CDR1 LGHDT, CDR2 YNNKEL (reference sequence). CDR3 length: 13 amino acids. This CDR3 is CASSQDRHNEQFF. The CDR3 DNA is TGTGCCAGCAGTCAGGACAGGCACAATGAGCAGTTCTTC.

Ten or more counts support this clonotype. This chain uses TRBV5-1 with TRBJ2-6; D is unclear. V was shortened by 4 bases and J by 0 bases, with 14 bases between the two germline ends. Germline-derived CDR1 and CDR2 are SGHRS and YFSETQ. CDR3 size: 17 residues. CDR3 amino acids: CASSLTSGTSGANVLTF. For the CDR3, the DNA is TGCGCCAGCAGCCTCACCTCAGGAACCTCTGGGGCCAACGTCCTGACTTTC. Looking up the rest from reference TRBV5-1 and TRBJ2-6 gives the full variable domain: KAGVTQTPRYLIKTRGQQVTLSCSPISGHRSVSWYQQTPGQGLQFLFEYFSETQRNKGNFPGRFSGRQFSNSRSEMNVSTLELGDSALYLCASSLTSGTSGANVLTFGAGSRLTVL.